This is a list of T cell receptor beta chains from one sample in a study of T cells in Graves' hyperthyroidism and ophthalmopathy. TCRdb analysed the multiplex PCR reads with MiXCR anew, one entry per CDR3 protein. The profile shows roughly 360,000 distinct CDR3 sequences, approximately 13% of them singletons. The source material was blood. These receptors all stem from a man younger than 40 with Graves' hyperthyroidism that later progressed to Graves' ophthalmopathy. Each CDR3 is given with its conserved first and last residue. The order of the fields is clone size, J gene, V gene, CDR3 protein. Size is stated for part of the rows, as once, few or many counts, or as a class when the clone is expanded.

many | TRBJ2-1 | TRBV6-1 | CASAGSYYNEQFF
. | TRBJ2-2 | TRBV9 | CASSAEGNVAGFGSGELFF
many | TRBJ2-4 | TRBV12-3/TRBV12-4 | CASSFLGNGLDIQYF
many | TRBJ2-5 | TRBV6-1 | CASRRSGVGRETQYF
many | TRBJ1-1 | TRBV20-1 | CSASRDQAFF
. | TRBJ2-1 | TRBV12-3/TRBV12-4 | CASNSQAGSYNEQFF
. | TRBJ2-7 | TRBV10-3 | CAIRRTGQSSYEQYF
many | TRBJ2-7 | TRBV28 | CASHPGGTISYEQYF
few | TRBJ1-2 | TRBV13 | CASSPGVFAGYTF
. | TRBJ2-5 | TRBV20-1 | CSAGRQGIGETQYF
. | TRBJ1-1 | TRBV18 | CASSPRGLGEAFF
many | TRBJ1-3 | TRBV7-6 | CASSPSDRGPGNTIYF
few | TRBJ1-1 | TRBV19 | CASISELNTEAFF
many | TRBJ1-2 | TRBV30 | CAWSVKGQGGYGYTF
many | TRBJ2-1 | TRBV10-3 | CAISETWTGRNEQFF
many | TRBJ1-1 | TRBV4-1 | CASGYNTEAFF
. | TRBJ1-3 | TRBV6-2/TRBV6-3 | CASPVGAGNTIYF
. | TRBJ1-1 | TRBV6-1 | CASSEALGKTEAFF
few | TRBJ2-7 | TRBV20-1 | CSARQVTNPYEQYF
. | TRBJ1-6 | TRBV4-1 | CASSQPGQGARSPLHF
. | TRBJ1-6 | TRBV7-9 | CASSRSGTGESPLHF
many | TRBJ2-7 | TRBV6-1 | CASSEGTGGSYEQYF
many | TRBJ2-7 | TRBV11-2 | CASSGDSFSSYEQYF
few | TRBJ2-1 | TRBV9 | CASSVPGAFYNEQFF
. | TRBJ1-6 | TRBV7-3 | CASSLGRARDSPLHF
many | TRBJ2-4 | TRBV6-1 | CASSPGWTRENIQYF
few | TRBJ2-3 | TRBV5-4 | CASSDQRGAFTDTQYF
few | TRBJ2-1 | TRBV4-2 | CASSHVSGGAGNEQFF
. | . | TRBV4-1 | CASSQDRGDEQFF
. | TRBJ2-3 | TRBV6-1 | CASSPLGGVTDTQYF
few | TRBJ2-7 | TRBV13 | CASSLGYPYEQYF
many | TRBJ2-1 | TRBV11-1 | CASSSTALAGDYNEQFF
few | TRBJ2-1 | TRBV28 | CAGSGVGRNEQFF
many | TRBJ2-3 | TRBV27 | CASTLRVRDTQYF
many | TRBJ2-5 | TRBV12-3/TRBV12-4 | CASSLNTQETQYF
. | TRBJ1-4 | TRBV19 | CASTDRGHGNEKLFF
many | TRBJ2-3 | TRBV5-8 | CASSFMADTQYF